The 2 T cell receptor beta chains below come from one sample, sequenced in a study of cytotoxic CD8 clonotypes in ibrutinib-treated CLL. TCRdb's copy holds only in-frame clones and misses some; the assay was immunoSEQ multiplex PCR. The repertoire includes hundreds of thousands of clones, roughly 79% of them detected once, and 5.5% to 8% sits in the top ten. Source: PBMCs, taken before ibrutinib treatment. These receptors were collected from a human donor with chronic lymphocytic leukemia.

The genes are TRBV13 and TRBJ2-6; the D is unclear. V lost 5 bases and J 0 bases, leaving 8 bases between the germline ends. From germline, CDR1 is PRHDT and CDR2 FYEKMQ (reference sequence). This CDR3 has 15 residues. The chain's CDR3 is CASSPSFSGANVLTF. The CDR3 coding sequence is TGTGCCAGCAGCCCCTCTTTCTCTGGGGCCAACGTCCTGACTTTC.

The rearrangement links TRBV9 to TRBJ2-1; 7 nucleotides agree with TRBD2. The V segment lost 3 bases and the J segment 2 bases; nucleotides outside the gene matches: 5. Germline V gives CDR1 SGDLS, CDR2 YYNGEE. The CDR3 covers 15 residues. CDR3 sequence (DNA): TGTGCCAGCAGCGAGCTCAGCGGGACCTACAATGAGCAGTTCTTC. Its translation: CASSELSGTYNEQFF.